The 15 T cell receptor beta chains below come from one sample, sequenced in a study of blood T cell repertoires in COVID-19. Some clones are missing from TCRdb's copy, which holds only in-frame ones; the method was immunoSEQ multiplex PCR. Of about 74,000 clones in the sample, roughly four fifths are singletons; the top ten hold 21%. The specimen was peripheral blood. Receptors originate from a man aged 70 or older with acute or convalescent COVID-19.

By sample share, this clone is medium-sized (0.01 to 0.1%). The CDR3 spells CAILPGLAGGQRGEQYF. In nucleotides, the CDR3 is TGTGCCATCCTACCGGGACTAGCGGGAGGTCAGAGAGGGGAGCAGTACTTC. This chain links TRBV2 with TRBJ2-7; TRBD2 aligns across 15 bases. The CDR3 consists of 17 residues. Germline assignment: CDR1 SNHLY and CDR2 FYNNEI. The J segment lost 7 bases and the V segment lost 10 bases, leaving 17 bases of the junction unmatched. Supplemented by reference TRBV2 and TRBJ2-7, the full variable domain reads EPEVTQTPSHQVTQMGQEVILRCVPISNHLYFYWYRQILGQKVEFLVSFYNNEISEKSEIFDDQFSVERPDGSNFTLKIRSTKLEDSAMYFCAILPGLAGGQRGEQYFGPGTRLTVT.

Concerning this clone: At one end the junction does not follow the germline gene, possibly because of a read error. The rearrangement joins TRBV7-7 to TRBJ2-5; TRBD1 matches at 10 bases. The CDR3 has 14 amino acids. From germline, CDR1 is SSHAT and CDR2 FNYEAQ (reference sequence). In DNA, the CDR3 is TGTGCTAGCAGCTGGAGGGACAGGGGAGAGACCCAGTACTTC. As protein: CASSWRDRGETQYF.

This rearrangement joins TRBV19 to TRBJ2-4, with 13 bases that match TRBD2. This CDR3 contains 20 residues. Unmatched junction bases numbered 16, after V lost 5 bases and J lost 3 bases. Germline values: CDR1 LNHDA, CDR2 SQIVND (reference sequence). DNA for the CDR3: TGTGCCAGTAGTTCCACCGGACTAGCGGGAGTTTCGCCCAACAAAAACATTCAGTACTTC. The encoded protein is CASSSTGLAGVSPNKNIQYF.

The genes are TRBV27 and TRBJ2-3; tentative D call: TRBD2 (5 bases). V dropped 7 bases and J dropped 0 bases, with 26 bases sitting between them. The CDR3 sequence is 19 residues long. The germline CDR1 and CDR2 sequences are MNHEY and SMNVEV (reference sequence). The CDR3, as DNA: TGTGCCAGCACCCGTGGACTGTCAAGGGTTCTCTTGAGCACAGATACGCAGTATTTT. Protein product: CASTRGLSRVLLSTDTQYF.

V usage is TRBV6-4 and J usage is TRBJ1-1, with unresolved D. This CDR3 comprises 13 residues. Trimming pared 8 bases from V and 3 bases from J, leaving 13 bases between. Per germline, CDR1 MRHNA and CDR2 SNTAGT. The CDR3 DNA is TGTGCCAGCCCATGGGGAGGCGACACTGAAGCTTTCTTT. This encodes CASPWGGDTEAFF.

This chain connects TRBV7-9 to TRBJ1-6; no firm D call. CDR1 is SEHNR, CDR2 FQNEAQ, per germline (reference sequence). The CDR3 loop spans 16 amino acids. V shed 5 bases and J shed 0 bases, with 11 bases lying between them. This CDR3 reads CASSDRGSSYNSPLHF. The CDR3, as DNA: TGTGCCAGCAGCGACCGAGGCAGCTCCTATAATTCACCCCTCCACTTT. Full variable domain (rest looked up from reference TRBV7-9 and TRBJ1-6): DTGVSQNPRHKITKRGQNVTFRCDPISEHNRLYWYRQTLGQGPEFLTYFQNEAQLEKSRLLSDRFSAERPKGSFSTLEIQRTEQGDSAMYLCASSDRGSSYNSPLHFGNGTRLTVT.

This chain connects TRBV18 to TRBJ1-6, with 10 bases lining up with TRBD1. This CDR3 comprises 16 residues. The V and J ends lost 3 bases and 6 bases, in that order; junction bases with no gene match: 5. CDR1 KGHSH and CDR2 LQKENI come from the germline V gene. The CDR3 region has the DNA TGTGCCAGCTCACCTGGGGGGACAGGGGTTAATTCACCCCTCCACTTT. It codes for CASSPGGTGVNSPLHF. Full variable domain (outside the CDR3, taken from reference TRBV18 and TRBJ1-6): NAGVMQNPRHLVRRRGQEARLRCSPMKGHSHVYWYRQLPEEGLKFMVYLQKENIIDESGMPKERFSAEFPKEGPSILRIQQVVRGDSAAYFCASSPGGTGVNSPLHFGNGTRLTVT.

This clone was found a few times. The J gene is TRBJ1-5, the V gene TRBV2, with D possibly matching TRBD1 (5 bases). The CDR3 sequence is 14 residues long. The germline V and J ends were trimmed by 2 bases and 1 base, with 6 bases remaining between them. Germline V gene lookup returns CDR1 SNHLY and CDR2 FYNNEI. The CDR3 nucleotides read TGTGCCAGCAGTGAATCAGGGAGCAATCAGCCCCAGCATTTT. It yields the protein CASSESGSNQPQHF.

This CDR3 is CASSQVQDSGRTQYF. The DNA for the CDR3 is TGTGCCAGCAGCCAAGTGCAGGACAGTGGTAGGACCCAGTACTTC. The chain combines TRBV3-1 (or the pseudogene TRBV3-2) with TRBJ2-5; D perhaps matches TRBD1 (6 bases). This CDR3 comprises 15 residues. The ends were cut back, 1 base at V and 7 bases at J, with 16 bases in the middle. The V gene's germline CDR1 is LGHDT and CDR2 YNNKEL (reference sequence).

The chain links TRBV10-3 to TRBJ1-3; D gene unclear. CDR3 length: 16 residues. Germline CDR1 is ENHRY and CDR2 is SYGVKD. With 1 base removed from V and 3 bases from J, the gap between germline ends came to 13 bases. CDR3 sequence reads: CAISEFPTPGGNTIYF. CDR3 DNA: TGTGCCATCAGTGAGTTTCCGACCCCAGGTGGAAACACCATATATTTT.

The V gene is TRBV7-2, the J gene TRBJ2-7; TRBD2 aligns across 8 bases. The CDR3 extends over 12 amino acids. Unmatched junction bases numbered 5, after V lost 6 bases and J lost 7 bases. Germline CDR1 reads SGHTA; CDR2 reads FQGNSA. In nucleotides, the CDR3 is TGTGCCAGCAGACCCCCGGGAGGGGAGCAGTACTTC. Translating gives CASRPPGGEQYF.

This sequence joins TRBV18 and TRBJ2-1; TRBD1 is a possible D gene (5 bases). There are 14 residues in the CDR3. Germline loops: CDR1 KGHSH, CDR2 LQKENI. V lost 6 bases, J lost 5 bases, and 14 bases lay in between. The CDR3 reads CASSPGTGDNEQFF. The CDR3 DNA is TGTGCCAGCTCCCCCGGAACAGGAGACAATGAGCAGTTCTTC.

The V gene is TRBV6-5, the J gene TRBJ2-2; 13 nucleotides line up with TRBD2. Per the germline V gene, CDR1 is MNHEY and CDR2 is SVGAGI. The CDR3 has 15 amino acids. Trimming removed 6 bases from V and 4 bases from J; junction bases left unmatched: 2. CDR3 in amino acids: CASRGTSGTTGELFF. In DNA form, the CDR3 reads TGTGCCAGCAGAGGGACTAGCGGGACCACCGGGGAGCTGTTTTTT.

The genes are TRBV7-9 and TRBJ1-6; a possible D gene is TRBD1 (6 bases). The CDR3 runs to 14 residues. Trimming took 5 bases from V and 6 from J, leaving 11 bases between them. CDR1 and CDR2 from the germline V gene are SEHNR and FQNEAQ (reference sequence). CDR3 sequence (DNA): TGTGCCAGCAGCCATGGACAGTTTAATTCACCCCTCCACTTT. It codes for CASSHGQFNSPLHF.

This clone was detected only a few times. CDR3 region: CASSAQGTSNQPQHF. The CDR3 DNA sequence: TGTGCCAGCTCAGCCCAGGGGACAAGCAATCAGCCCCAGCATTTT. This chain uses TRBV18 with TRBJ1-5; D perhaps matches TRBD1 (6 bases). The CDR3 spans 15 residues. CDR1 and CDR2 (germline): KGHSH, LQKENI. V was pared by 5 bases and J by 1 base, with 12 bases between.